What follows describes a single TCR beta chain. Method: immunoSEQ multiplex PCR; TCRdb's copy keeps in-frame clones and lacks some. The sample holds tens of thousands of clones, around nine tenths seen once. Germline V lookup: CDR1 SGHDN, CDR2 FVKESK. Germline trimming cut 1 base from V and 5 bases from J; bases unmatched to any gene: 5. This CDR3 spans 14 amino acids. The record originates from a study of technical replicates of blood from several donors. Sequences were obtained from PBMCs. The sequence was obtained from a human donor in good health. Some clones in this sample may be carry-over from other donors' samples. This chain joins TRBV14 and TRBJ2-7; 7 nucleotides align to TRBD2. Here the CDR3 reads CASSQGRELDEQYF. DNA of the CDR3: TGTGCCAGCAGCCAAGGGCGGGAGCTTGACGAGCAGTACTTC.